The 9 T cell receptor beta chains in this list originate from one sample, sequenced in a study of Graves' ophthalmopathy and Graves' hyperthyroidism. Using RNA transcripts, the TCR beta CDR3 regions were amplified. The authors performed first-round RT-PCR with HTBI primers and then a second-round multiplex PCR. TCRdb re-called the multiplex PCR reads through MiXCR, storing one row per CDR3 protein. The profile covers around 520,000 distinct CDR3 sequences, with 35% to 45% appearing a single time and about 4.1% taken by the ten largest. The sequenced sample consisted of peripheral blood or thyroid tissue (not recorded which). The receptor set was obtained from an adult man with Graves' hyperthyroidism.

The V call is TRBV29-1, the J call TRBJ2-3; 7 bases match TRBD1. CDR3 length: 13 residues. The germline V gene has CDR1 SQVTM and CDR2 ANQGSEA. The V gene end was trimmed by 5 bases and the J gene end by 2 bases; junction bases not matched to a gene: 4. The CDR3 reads CSVRGTVTDTQYF. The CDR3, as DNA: TGCAGCGTTCGTGGGACAGTCACAGATACGCAGTATTTT.

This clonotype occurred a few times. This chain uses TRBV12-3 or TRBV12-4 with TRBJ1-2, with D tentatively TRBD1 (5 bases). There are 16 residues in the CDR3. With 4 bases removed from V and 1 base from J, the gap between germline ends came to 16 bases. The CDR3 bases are TGTGCCAGCAGTTACGCCGTACAGGAGAATAACTATGGCTACACCTTC. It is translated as CASSYAVQENNYGYTF.

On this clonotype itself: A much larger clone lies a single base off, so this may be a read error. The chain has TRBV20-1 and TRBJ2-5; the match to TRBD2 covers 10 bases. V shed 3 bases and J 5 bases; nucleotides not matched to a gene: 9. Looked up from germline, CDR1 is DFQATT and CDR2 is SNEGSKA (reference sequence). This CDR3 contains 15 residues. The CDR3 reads CSARAASGGRETQYF. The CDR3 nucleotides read TGCAGTGCTAGGGCGGCTAGCGGGGGTCGGGAGACCCAGTACTTC.

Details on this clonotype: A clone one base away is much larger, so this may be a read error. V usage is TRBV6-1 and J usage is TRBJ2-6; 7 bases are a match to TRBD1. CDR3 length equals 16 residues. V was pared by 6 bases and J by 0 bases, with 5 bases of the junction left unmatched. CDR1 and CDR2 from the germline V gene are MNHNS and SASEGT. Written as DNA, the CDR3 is TGTGCCAGCAGGGGACAGCGGAGCTCTGGGGCCAACGTCCTGACTTTC. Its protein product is CASRGQRSSGANVLTF.

The CDR3 DNA sequence: TGTGCCATCAGTGAACTCGCGAACACCGGGGAGACCCAGTACTTC. As protein: CAISELANTGETQYF. This rearrangement joins TRBV10-3 to TRBJ2-5; no clear D. This CDR3 is built from 15 residues. Trimming removed 3 bases from V and 5 bases from J, with 16 bases in between. Germline CDR1 reads ENHRY; CDR2 reads SYGVKD.

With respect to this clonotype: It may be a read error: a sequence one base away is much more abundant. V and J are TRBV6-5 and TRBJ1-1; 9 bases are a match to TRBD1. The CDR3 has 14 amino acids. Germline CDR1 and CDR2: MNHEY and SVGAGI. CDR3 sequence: CAGRGTGKNTEAFF. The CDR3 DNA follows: TGTGCCGGCAGAGGGACAGGGAAGAACACTGAAGCTTTCTTT.

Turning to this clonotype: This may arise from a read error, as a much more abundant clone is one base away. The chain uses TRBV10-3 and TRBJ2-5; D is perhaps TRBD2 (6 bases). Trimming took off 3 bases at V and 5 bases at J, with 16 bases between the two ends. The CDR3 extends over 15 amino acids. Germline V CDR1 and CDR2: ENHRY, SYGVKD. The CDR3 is CAISEALRGRETQYF. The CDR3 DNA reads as TGTGCCATCAGTGAAGCGCTTCGGGGGAGGGAGACCCAGTACTTC.

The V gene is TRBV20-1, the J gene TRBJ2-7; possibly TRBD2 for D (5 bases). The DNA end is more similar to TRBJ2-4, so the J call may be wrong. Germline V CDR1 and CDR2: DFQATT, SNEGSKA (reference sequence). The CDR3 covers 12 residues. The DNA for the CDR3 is TGCAGTGCTATAGGAGGCGCAGGCATTCAGTACTTC. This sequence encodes CSAIGGAGIQYF.

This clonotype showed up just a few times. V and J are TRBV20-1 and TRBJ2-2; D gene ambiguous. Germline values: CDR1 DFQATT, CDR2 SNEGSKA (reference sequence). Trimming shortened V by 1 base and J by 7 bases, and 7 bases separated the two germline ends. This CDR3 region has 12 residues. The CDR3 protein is CSARGAVGELFF. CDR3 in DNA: TGCAGTGCTAGAGGCGCGGTCGGGGAGCTGTTTTTT.